The sequence of this T cell receptor beta chain was determined in a study of T cells in Graves' hyperthyroidism and ophthalmopathy. Points from the study as a whole: Among clonotypes expanded in thyroid above 0.001, most were also found in blood. The model's output predicted ophthalmopathy at a median of about 6.5 months prior to onset.

With 8 bases clipped from V and 6 bases from J, the junction kept 4 bases outside the gene matches. The CDR3 is 14 residues long. This clonotype was observed a few times. Antigen specificity is unknown. Exclusion criteria comprised uncontrolled infection, other autoimmune disease, pregnancy or lactation. From approximately 9.1 ml of fresh peripheral blood, PBMCs were isolated. RNA transcripts were the template for amplifying TCR beta CDR3 regions. HTBI primers were used for first-round RT-PCR of the TCR CDR3. TCRdb reprocessed the multiplex PCR reads via MiXCR and lists one record per CDR3 protein. The repertoire consists of approximately 600,000 distinct CDR3 sequences, with around 21% occurring once and the leading ten covering roughly a third.

Sequenced material: blood. The TCR was taken from a man aged 30 to 39 with Graves' ophthalmopathy. This sequence joins TRBV12-3 or TRBV12-4 and TRBJ2-1, with 13 bases fitting TRBD2. The CDR3, as DNA: TGTGCCAGCGTAGGGACTAGCGGGGTCAATGAGCAGTTCTTC. Protein sequence: CASVGTSGVNEQFF.